A selection of T cell receptor beta chains follows, all from one sample in a study of identical twins. TCRdb recomputed calls from the 5' RACE reads with MiXCR, one row per CDR3 protein. The repertoire includes approximately 680,000 distinct CDR3 sequences, around 7.4% of them detected once, and about 1.6% sits in the top ten. These sequences were also reported in another study, on yellow fever vaccine responses in identical twins.

Sequenced material: PBMCs. The receptor set was obtained from a woman between 18 and 29 years old in good health. Each CDR3 is given with its conserved first and last residue. D genes are given only for firm matches. Expanded clones are given a class, and other clones once, few, many or no size at all.

>NA|TRBV5-5|TRBJ2-1|few
TGTGCCAGCAGTCCCGGGACAACCCCGGGCAATGAGCAGTTCTTC
CASSPGTTPGNEQFF
>NA|TRBV7-3|TRBJ2-1|NA
TGTGCCAGCAGCGCGACTCCGGCTGCTGAGCAGTTCTTC
CASSATPAAEQFF
>NA|TRBV3-2|TRBJ1-6|few
TGTGCCAGCAGCCAAGATTTAGGGGTCAGGTCACCCCTCCACTTT
CASSQDLGVRSPLHF
>NA|TRBV4-1|TRBJ1-5|many
TGCGCCAGCAGCCAAAACCCGGGAGAGGGGCAGCCCCAGCATTTT
CASSQNPGEGQPQHF
>TRBD2|TRBV5-1|TRBJ2-2|few
TGCGCCAGCAGCTCGACTAGCGGGAGGCGGGACACCGGGGAGCTGTTTTTT
CASSSTSGRRDTGELFF
>TRBD1|TRBV5-1|TRBJ2-1|many
TGCGCCAGCAGCGCTGAGACAGGGATCAGGAATGAGCAGTTCTTC
CASSAETGIRNEQFF
>NA|TRBV6-1|TRBJ1-5|many
TGTGCCAGCAGTGACGCCAGCCCAAATCAGCCCCAGCATTTT
CASSDASPNQPQHF
>NA|TRBV3-1|TRBJ2-1|many
TGTGCCAGCAGCCAAGAATCTGGAGGAAGTGGGTTCTTC
CASSQESGGSGFF
>TRBD1|TRBV5-1|TRBJ2-1|many
TGCGCCAGCAGCTCAGGGGGCACTGAGCAGTTCTTC
CASSSGGTEQFF
>TRBD1|TRBV11-1|TRBJ2-2|NA
TGTGCCAGCAGCCGAAATCCCGGGACAGGGGCCAGCACGAGCACCGGGGAGCTGTTTTTT
CASSRNPGTGASTSTGELFF